A selection of T cell receptor beta chains follows, all from one sample in a study of beta chain features in type 1 diabetes. Sequencing used immunoSEQ multiplex PCR; TCRdb keeps in-frame clones, though not all of them. This repertoire shows roughly 150,000 clones, less than 9.5% found once; its top ten account for around 0.9%. Sequenced: central memory CD4+ T cells from blood. The source of these receptors is a woman in her thirties or forties with type 1 diabetes. CDR3s include the opening cysteine and the closing phenylalanine or tryptophan. The D gene is left open where the match is weak. Clone size appears in some rows only: once, few, many, or a class for an expanded clone.

15	TRBJ2-5	NA	TRBV6-5	NA	CASSYSAGPGETQYF	TGTGCCAGCAGTTACTCTGCCGGACCGGGGGAGACCCAGTACTTC
14	TRBJ1-6	NA	TRBV5-1	few	CASSLVAGDSPLHF	TGCGCCAGCAGCTTGGTAGCAGGGGATTCACCCCTCCACTTT
16	TRBJ2-2	TRBD1	TRBV5-1	few	CASSQDPTGDTGELFF	TGCGCCAGCAGCCAAGACCCGACAGGGGATACCGGGGAGCTGTTTTTT
14	TRBJ2-3	NA	TRBV6-5	few	CATHRDPSTDTQYF	TGTGCCACCCACAGGGACCCTAGCACAGATACGCAGTATTTT
15	TRBJ1-2	NA	TRBV11-2	NA	CASSLVDTINYGYTF	TGTGCCAGCAGCTTAGTGGACACTATTAACTATGGCTACACCTTC
15	TRBJ1-5	TRBD1	TRBV7-2	NA	CASSFRDRGYQPQHF	TGTGCCAGCAGCTTCCGCGACAGGGGGTATCAGCCCCAGCATTTT
15	TRBJ1-5	NA	TRBV30	NA	CAWNTGSSGNQPQHF	TGTGCCTGGAATACAGGAAGTTCGGGCAATCAGCCCCAGCATTTT
17	TRBJ1-2	TRBD1	TRBV7-3	few	CASSSAGQGMGNYGYTF	TGTGCCAGCAGCTCAGCCGGACAGGGGATGGGTAACTATGGCTACACCTTC
13	TRBJ2-1	TRBD1	TRBV7-2	few	CASSGDSLGEQFF	TGTGCCAGCAGCGGGGACAGTTTAGGTGAGCAGTTCTTC
15	TRBJ2-5	TRBD2	TRBV4-1	NA	CASSLGTGGRETQYF	TGCGCCAGCAGCCTCGGGACGGGGGGACGGGAGACCCAGTACTTC
15	TRBJ2-1	NA	TRBV19	NA	CASRDTGEGYNEQFF	TGTGCCAGTAGAGATACGGGAGAGGGGTACAATGAGCAGTTCTTC
15	TRBJ2-1	TRBD2	TRBV27	many	CASSLGRARGIEQFF	TGTGCCAGCAGTTTAGGGAGGGCCAGAGGAATCGAGCAGTTCTTC
14	TRBJ2-7	NA	TRBV7-9	few	CASSLEGVGAEQYF	TGTGCCAGCAGCTTAGAAGGGGTAGGGGCCGAGCAGTACTTC
14	TRBJ2-5	NA	TRBV7-2	NA	CASSLGFQAGTQYF	TGTGCCAGCAGCTTAGGTTTTCAGGCTGGGACCCAGTACTTC
13	TRBJ1-2	NA	TRBV6-5	NA	CASSYAGKGGYTF	TGTGCCAGCAGTTACGCCGGGAAGGGTGGCTACACCTTC
14	TRBJ2-1	NA	TRBV29-1	NA	CSVERGSSYNEQFF	TGCAGCGTTGAAAGGGGGAGCTCCTACAATGAGCAGTTCTTC
13	TRBJ1-1	TRBD1	TRBV18	few	CASAGQSNTEAFF	TGTGCCAGCGCGGGACAGTCGAACACTGAAGCTTTCTTT
15	TRBJ1-2	NA	TRBV18	few	CASSPGQGGLGGYTF	TGTGCCAGCTCACCCGGGCAGGGAGGCCTCGGGGGCTACACCTTC
14	TRBJ1-2	NA	TRBV28	NA	CASRRAGDILGYTF	TGTGCCAGCAGACGGGCAGGGGATATCTTGGGCTACACCTTC
13	TRBJ1-5	NA	TRBV7-2	NA	CASSLRGNQPQHF	TGTGCCAGCAGCTTAAGGGGGAATCAGCCCCAGCATTTT